This T cell receptor (beta chain) appears in the sequencing data of a study of T-cell reconstitution after alpha-beta-depleted transplantation in children. TCRbeta library preparation incorporated unique molecular identifiers. TCRdb itself ran the PCR reads through MiXCR, one entry per CDR3 protein. The repertoire holds 300,000 to 350,000 distinct CDR3 sequences, with about 16% as singletons. This CDR3 contains 13 residues. CDR1 is DFQATT and CDR2 is SNEGSKA in the germline V gene (reference sequence). V lost 1 base and J lost 5; bases outside the gene matches: 5. On this clonotype: Its antigen is currently unknown.

Study conclusions and caveats: Reports say that about two months after transplant, the alpha-beta T cells came out of several hundred graft clones that had expanded. A year post-transplant, T-cell counts and diversity derived mostly from newly produced T cells. Some patients owed their high day-60 TCRbeta diversity to surviving recipient T cells and thymic progenitors.

The rearrangement joins TRBV20-1 to TRBJ2-7, with TRBD2 matching 7 bases. The sequencing used PBMCs, mostly from graft donor cells, collected 360 days after TCRalphabeta/CD19-depleted stem cell transplant. This receptor was identified in a male patient aged 2-9 years who had a stem cell transplant for acute lymphoblastic leukemia, so the T cells may come from the graft donor. CDR3 DNA: TGCAGTGCTAGAGCCGGGGGGTTAAACGAGCAGTACTTC. This encodes CSARAGGLNEQYF.